This TCR beta chain is drawn from a study of beta chain features in type 1 diabetes. Broader study findings: Shorter TCRB CDR3s, moderately but significantly so, marked every one of the four CD4+ subsets in Type 1 diabetes patients.

This clone was counted a few times. Its antigen is not known. V lost 10 bases and J lost 9, with 22 bases in between. The germline CDR1 and CDR2 sequences are MGHDK and SYGVNS. The CDR3 loop spans 14 amino acids. cDNA synthesis used the whole RNA isolate, giving expressed TCRB sequences. Roughly 3.7 million reads, on average, came from each naive, central memory and regulatory T cell sample. Assay used: immunoSEQ multiplex PCR; TCRdb lists only in-frame clones, some missing. Among roughly 340,000 clones listed, roughly an eighth were seen once. The chain recombines TRBV25-1 with TRBJ2-1, with D possibly TRBD2 on 6 matching bases. Sequences were obtained from naive CD4+ T cells from blood. The receptor's source is a young woman with type 1 diabetes. DNA of the CDR3: TGTGCCACCTCGACGAGACTAGAATATCCTGAGCAGTTCTTC. It codes for CATSTRLEYPEQFF.